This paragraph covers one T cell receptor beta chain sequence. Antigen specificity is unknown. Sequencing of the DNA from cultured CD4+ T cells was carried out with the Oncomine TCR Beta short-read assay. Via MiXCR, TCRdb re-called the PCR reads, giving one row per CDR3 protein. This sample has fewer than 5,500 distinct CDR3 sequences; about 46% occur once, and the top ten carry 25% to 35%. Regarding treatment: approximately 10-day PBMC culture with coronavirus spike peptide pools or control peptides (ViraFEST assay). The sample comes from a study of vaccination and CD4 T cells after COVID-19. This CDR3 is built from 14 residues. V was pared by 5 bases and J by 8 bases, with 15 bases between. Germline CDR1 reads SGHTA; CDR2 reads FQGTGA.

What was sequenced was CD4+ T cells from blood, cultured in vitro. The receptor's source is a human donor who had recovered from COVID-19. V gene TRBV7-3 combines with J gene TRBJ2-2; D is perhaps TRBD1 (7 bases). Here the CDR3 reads CASSPGRGVGELFF. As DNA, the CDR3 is TGTGCCAGCAGCCCGGGCAGGGGGGTAGGGGAGCTGTTTTTT.